This TCR beta chain was identified during a study of Ad26.COV2.S vaccination and SARS-CoV-2 variants. The study's findings and limits: Comparability of non-spike TCR breadth was observed across vaccine and placebo recipients.

Treatment here: about 20 received Ad26.COV2.S at low or high dose, single or two shots; about 5 received placebo; per-sample allocation not given. All samples were drawn on day 63, counting from the first vaccine or placebo injection. Repertoires were generated with immunoSEQ multiplex PCR, while TCRdb's copy carries only in-frame clones and drops some. There are some 320,000 clones in the sample; about 86% occur only once, and around 2% lies in the top ten. Remarks on this clone: The antigen is unknown.

Trimming shortened V by 7 bases and J by 3 bases, and 12 bases separated the two germline ends. CDR1 and CDR2 from the germline V gene are SQVTM and ANQGSEA. CDR3 length: 12 residues. The TCR comes from a person aged 18-60 years who received the Ad26.COV2.S COVID-19 vaccine or a placebo. This chain connects TRBV29-1 to TRBJ1-1, with a possible D match to TRBD1 (5 bases). The input for sequencing was peripheral blood, taken in a trial of Ad26.COV2.S vaccine versus placebo. The CDR3 nucleotides read TGCAGCGCCCGACAGACGGACACTGAAGCTTTCTTT. It specifies CSARQTDTEAFF.